The clone carrying this T cell receptor beta chain occurred a few times. Its antigen remains unidentified. This sample is part of a study of T cells in localized non-small cell lung cancer. The method was immunoSEQ multiplex PCR; TCRdb's version includes in-frame clones alone and lacks a portion of them. Of roughly 2,100 clones in the sample, nearly 25% are singletons; the top ten hold more than 10%. The study's findings and limits: The greatest T cell clonality was found in uninvolved adjacent lung (higher than in tumor). Across samples, adjacent lung featured a median roughly 62 of the top 100 tumor clones. Analysis by sequencing included only one tumor region, so heterogeneity remains possible.

CDR3 size: 16 residues. Trimming removed 3 bases from V and 1 base from J, with 10 bases in between. Per the germline V gene, CDR1 is SGHNT and CDR2 is YENEEA. The source was lung tumor tissue, collected before any cancer treatment. The chain is built from TRBV11-3 and TRBJ1-6; unclear D gene. The TCR comes from a woman aged 40-75 years with stage II squamous cell lung carcinoma. The CDR3 sequence is CASSLKEGSYNSPLHF. The DNA for the CDR3 is TGTGCCAGCAGCTTGAAAGAAGGGTCCTATAATTCACCCCTCCACTTT.